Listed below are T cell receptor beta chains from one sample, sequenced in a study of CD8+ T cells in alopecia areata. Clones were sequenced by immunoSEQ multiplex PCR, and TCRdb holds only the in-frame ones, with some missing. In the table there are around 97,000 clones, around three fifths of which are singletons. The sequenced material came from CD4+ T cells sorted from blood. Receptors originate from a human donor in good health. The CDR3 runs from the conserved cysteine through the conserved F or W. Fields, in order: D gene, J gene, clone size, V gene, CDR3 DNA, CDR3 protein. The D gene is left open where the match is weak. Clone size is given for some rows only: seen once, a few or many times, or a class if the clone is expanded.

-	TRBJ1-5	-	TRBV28	TGTGCCAGCAGTTTACGGGGGCACAATGACCAGCCCCAGCATTTT	CASSLRGHNDQPQHF
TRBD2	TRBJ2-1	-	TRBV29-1	TGCAGCGTTGTAAAAGCGGGGGGACTATACAATGAGCAGTTCTTC	CSVVKAGGLYNEQFF
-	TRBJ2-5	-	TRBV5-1	TGCGCCAGCAGCCCGGGACTCCAAGAGACCCAGTACTTC	CASSPGLQETQYF
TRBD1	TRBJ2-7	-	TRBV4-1	TGCGCCAGCAGCCGCTTGGACAGGGGGCGATCCTACGAGCAGTACTTC	CASSRLDRGRSYEQYF
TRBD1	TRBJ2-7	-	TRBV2	TGTGCCAGCCTTTGGACAGGGGGAAATTACGAGCAGTACTTC	CASLWTGGNYEQYF
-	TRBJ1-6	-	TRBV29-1	TGCAGCGTTAGGACGGCAACACCCCTCCACTTT	CSVRTATPLHF
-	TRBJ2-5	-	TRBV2	TGTGCCAGCAGGGCGGGACAGATCCAAGAGACCCAGTACTTC	CASRAGQIQETQYF
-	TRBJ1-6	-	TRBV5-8	TGTGCCAGCAGCCGACTTCTGTCACCCCTCCACTTT	CASSRLLSPLHF
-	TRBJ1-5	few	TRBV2	TGTGCCAGCAGTGTTCAGTGGGATAGTATAAGCAATCAGCCCCAGCATTTT	CASSVQWDSISNQPQHF
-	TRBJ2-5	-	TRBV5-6	TGTGCCAGCAGCTTGGTAGGGGCCAGGCGACTTCAAGAGACCCAGTACTTC	CASSLVGARRLQETQYF
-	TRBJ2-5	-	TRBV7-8	TGTGCCAGCAGCTTCTACGAGGGGCCCGTGGCCCAGTACTTC	CASSFYEGPVAQYF
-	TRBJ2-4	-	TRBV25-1	TGTGCCAGCAGTGAATCAGCCAAAAACATTCAGTACTTC	CASSESAKNIQYF
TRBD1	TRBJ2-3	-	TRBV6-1	TGTGCCAGCACCGTGGACAGGGCAAAGGATACGCAGTATTTT	CASTVDRAKDTQYF
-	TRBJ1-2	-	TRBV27	TGTGCCAGCAGTTACGCTCGCACAGGGCTTAACTATGGCTACACCTTC	CASSYARTGLNYGYTF
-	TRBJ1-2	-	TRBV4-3	TGCGCCAGCAGCCAAGTAGGGGCTTCTAACTATGGCTACACCTTC	CASSQVGASNYGYTF
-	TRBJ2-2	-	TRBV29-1	TGCAGCGTTGACAGGGAAAACACCGGGGAGCTGTTTTTT	CSVDRENTGELFF
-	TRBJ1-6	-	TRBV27	TGTGCCAGCAGGACGATCTACGGGGCCCTCCACTTT	CASRTIYGALHF
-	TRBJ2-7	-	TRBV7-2	TGTGCCAGCAGCTTTCTAGGGTCCTACGAGCAGTACTTC	CASSFLGSYEQYF
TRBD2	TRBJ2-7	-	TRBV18	TGTGCCAGCTCATCCCTAGCGGGGGTTTACGAGCAGTACTTC	CASSSLAGVYEQYF
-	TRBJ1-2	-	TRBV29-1	TGCAGCGTTGCTCAAAACCCGATCGGTGGCTACACCTTC	CSVAQNPIGGYTF